The 31 T cell receptor beta chains in this list originate from one sample, sequenced in a study of T cell responses to AZD1222 COVID-19 vaccine. Assay: immunoSEQ multiplex PCR; the TCRdb copy retains only in-frame clones and omits some. The sample includes more than 90,000 clones, 87% of them seen just once. This specimen consisted of peripheral blood, obtained on day 0 of AZD1222 vaccination. The receptors were sampled from an adult in good health.

This clone has only a few counts. This chain connects TRBV7-8 to TRBJ2-1; perhaps TRBD2 as D (6 bases). The CDR3 has 17 residues. Germline-derived CDR1 and CDR2 are SGHVS and FQNEAQ. The V gene lost 1 base and the J gene lost 0 bases, with 13 bases spanning the gap. CDR3 nucleotide sequence: TGTGCCAGCAGCTTAGAGGCGGGACTTAGCTCCTACAATGAGCAGTTCTTC. Protein product: CASSLEAGLSSYNEQFF.

This chain links TRBV9 with TRBJ1-2, with D maybe TRBD1 (5 bases). V shed 4 bases and J shed 0 bases, with 13 bases lying between them. The V gene's germline CDR1 is SGDLS and CDR2 YYNGEE. The CDR3 loop spans 15 amino acids. The CDR3 DNA sequence: TGTGCCAGCAGCCCATCGCGGGGACCTAACTATGGCTACACCTTC. Its translation: CASSPSRGPNYGYTF.

The chain is built from TRBV3-1 (or the pseudogene TRBV3-2) and TRBJ1-3, with D uncertain. Germline-derived CDR1 and CDR2 are LGHDT and YNNKEL (reference sequence). With 2 bases removed from V and 0 bases from J, the gap between germline ends came to 14 bases. CDR3 length: 17 residues. Here the CDR3 reads CASSQTWRTDSGNTIYF. CDR3 bases: TGTGCCAGCAGCCAAACATGGCGGACGGACTCTGGAAACACCATATATTTT.

The chain couples TRBV12-3 or TRBV12-4 to TRBJ2-3; no firm D call. This CDR3 region has 13 residues. V gave up 6 bases and J gave up 2 bases, with 9 bases separating them. CDR3 sequence: CASRLSTTDTQYF. The DNA for the CDR3 is TGTGCCAGCAGACTCTCTACCACAGATACGCAGTATTTT.

The rearrangement uses TRBV11-2 and TRBJ1-1; tentative D call: TRBD1 (5 bases). The germline V gene encodes CDR1 SGHAT and CDR2 FQNNGV. V shed 1 base and J shed 1 base, with 10 bases lying between them. The CDR3 extends over 15 amino acids. CDR3 sequence: CASSLGWGRNTEAFF. CDR3 in DNA: TGTGCCAGCAGCTTAGGCTGGGGCAGGAACACTGAAGCTTTCTTT.

Of note for this clone: Mismatch with germline at one junction end may stem from a read error. The chain is built from TRBV6-6 and TRBJ1-3; D is possibly TRBD1 (5 bases). Germline CDR1 and CDR2: MNHNY and SVGAGI (reference sequence). This CDR3 region has 13 residues. Here the CDR3 DNA reads TGTGCCAGCAGTCAAACACAGGTCTTAGGTATTCATTTT. The encoded protein is CASSQTQVLGIHF.

Written as DNA, the CDR3 is TGTGCCAGCAGCGTGCTCCAGACAGTGAACACTGAAGCTTTCTTT. The encoded protein is CASSVLQTVNTEAFF. This chain connects TRBV9 to TRBJ1-1; the D gene is possibly TRBD1 (5 bases). Per germline, CDR1 SGDLS and CDR2 YYNGEE. The CDR3 runs 15 residues. V lost 2 bases to trimming and J lost 0 bases, with 11 bases between them.

The chain has TRBV7-9 and TRBJ2-7; D assignment may be TRBD1 or TRBD2 (5 bases each). Looked up from germline, CDR1 is SEHNR and CDR2 is FQNEAQ (reference sequence). The V end lost 5 bases, the J end lost 2 bases, and 13 bases lay between the germline ends. The CDR3 has 14 residues. The CDR3 sequence is CASSPGTETYEQYF. DNA of the CDR3: TGTGCCAGCAGCCCCGGGACCGAGACCTACGAGCAGTACTTC. Using reference TRBV7-9 and TRBJ2-7 for the parts outside the CDR3, the full variable domain is DTGVSQNPRHKITKRGQNVTFRCDPISEHNRLYWYRQTLGQGPEFLTYFQNEAQLEKSRLLSDRFSAERPKGSFSTLEIQRTEQGDSAMYLCASSPGTETYEQYFGPGTRLTVT.

The genes are TRBV6-5 and TRBJ2-3; tentatively, D is TRBD2 (6 bases). The CDR3 loop spans 14 amino acids. Trimming took off 6 bases at V and 2 bases at J, with 12 bases between the two ends. Germline CDR1 MNHEY, CDR2 SVGAGI. The CDR3 nucleotides are TGTGCCAGCAGCACGGGACTCATCACAGATACGCAGTATTTT. It is translated as CASSTGLITDTQYF.

This clone appeared a few times. The V and J genes are TRBV7-8 and TRBJ1-3; possibly TRBD1 for D (5 bases). In germline, CDR1 is SGHVS, CDR2 FQNEAQ. The CDR3 totals 16 residues. The V gene lost 3 bases and the J gene lost 0 bases, with 12 bases spanning the gap. The CDR3 nucleotides are TGTGCCAGCAGCTTCGGGGCTTCCCCCTCTGGAAACACCATATATTTT. This translates into CASSFGASPSGNTIYF.

The chain is built from TRBV10-3 and TRBJ1-2; 9 bases line up with TRBD1. The germline V gene has CDR1 ENHRY and CDR2 SYGVKD. The junction had 14 bases not matched to a gene; V was cut back by 3 bases and J by 9 bases. This CDR3 has 16 residues. For the CDR3, the DNA is TGTGCCATCAGTGAAAGAGGGACAGGGAGTATCGGAAGCTACACCTTC. Residues: CAISERGTGSIGSYTF.

This chain links TRBV28 with TRBJ2-1; 11 positions agree with TRBD2. Germline V gene lookup returns CDR1 MDHEN and CDR2 SYDVKM. The CDR3 is made up of 17 amino acids. The V segment lost 4 bases and the J segment 3 bases; nucleotides outside the gene matches: 8. The CDR3 sequence: CASSSTSGTSGYNEQFF. The CDR3 DNA is TGTGCCAGCAGTTCAACTTCCGGGACTAGCGGCTACAATGAGCAGTTCTTC.

The chain combines TRBV2 with TRBJ2-7; D remains ambiguous. Germline V CDR1 and CDR2: SNHLY, FYNNEI. Trimming left V 4 bases short and J 3 bases short, with 10 bases between. The CDR3 is made up of 13 amino acids. CDR3 coding DNA: TGTGCCAGCAGTGCGGACCTACGCTACGAGCAGTACTTC. Protein sequence: CASSADLRYEQYF.

V and J are TRBV5-1 and TRBJ2-2, with a weak D call TRBD2 (6 bases). This CDR3 spans 16 amino acids. Germline CDR1 is SGHRS and CDR2 is YFSETQ. The V and J ends lost 0 bases and 4 bases respectively, with 13 bases between them. CDR3 DNA: TGCGCCAGCAGCTTGGTCATCGGGGGATCCACCGGGGAGCTGTTTTTT. This codes for CASSLVIGGSTGELFF.

This rearrangement joins TRBV30 to TRBJ2-1, with a tentative D call TRBD1 (5 bases). This CDR3 region has 13 residues. Germline assignment: CDR1 GTSNPN and CDR2 SVGIG (reference sequence). The V end lost 1 base, the J end lost 9 bases, and 13 bases lay between the germline ends. The CDR3 DNA reads as TGTGCCTGGAGTGCCTTAGGGGCTAGTGAGCAGTTCTTC. This sequence encodes CAWSALGASEQFF.

The sample holds one count of this clone. The gene calls are TRBV19 and TRBJ2-3; 7 bases are a match to TRBD1. Per the germline V gene, CDR1 is LNHDA and CDR2 is SQIVND (reference sequence). The V gene end was trimmed by 6 bases and the J gene end by 3 bases; junction bases not matched to a gene: 9. The CDR3 is 15 amino acids. The DNA for the CDR3 is TGTGCCAGTAGGGACCGTAGGGGGCGAACAGATACGCAGTATTTT. Translating it yields CASRDRRGRTDTQYF.

The gene calls are TRBV7-9 and TRBJ1-2; the D gene is possibly TRBD1 (6 bases). Germline values: CDR1 SEHNR, CDR2 FQNEAQ (reference sequence). The V gene lost 5 bases and the J gene lost 4 bases, with 20 bases spanning the gap. The CDR3 is 16 amino acids. CDR3: CASSTWNRVLSYGYTF. In nucleotides, the CDR3 is TGTGCCAGCAGCACCTGGAACAGGGTATTATCCTATGGCTACACCTTC.

The V call is TRBV11-2, the J call TRBJ1-1; no clear D. Germline assignment: CDR1 SGHAT and CDR2 FQNNGV. The CDR3 consists of 15 residues. V was clipped by 1 base and J by 5 bases, with 14 bases between them. The CDR3 bases are TGTGCCAGCAGCTTAGTTGCCGGGCTAGGGACTGAAGCTTTCTTT. Protein: CASSLVAGLGTEAFF.

The chain links TRBV4-1 to TRBJ1-2, with 7 positions matching TRBD1. Unmatched junction bases numbered 3, after V lost 0 bases and J lost 5 bases. The CDR3 runs 14 residues. CDR1 MGHRA and CDR2 YSYEKL come from the germline V gene. The CDR3 bases are TGCGCCAGCAGCCAAGAGCCGGGACAGTATGGCTACACCTTC. This codes for CASSQEPGQYGYTF.

This sequence joins TRBV19 and TRBJ2-7; TRBD2 matches 9 bases. V lost 1 base and J lost 5; bases outside the gene matches: 9. The CDR3 has 16 residues. The germline V gene encodes CDR1 LNHDA and CDR2 SQIVND (reference sequence). CDR3 loop: CASSIGGLATTHEQYF. The CDR3 DNA is TGTGCCAGTAGTATAGGTGGACTAGCGACTACCCACGAGCAGTACTTC.

The rearrangement uses TRBV30 and TRBJ2-7; D is unclear. V gave up 3 bases and J gave up 6 bases, with 9 bases separating them. The CDR3 spans 11 residues. CDR1 and CDR2 from the germline V gene are GTSNPN and SVGIG (reference sequence). CDR3 coding DNA: TGTGCCTGGAGCGGGCAGTCCGAGCAGTACTTC. Translating gives CAWSGQSEQYF.

The chain uses TRBV27 and TRBJ1-2; weak D call: TRBD1 (5 bases). The CDR3 loop spans 15 amino acids. Germline CDR1 and CDR2: MNHEY and SMNVEV (reference sequence). The ends were cut back, 6 bases at V and 4 bases at J, with 18 bases in the middle. The CDR3: CASRPNGALGYGYTF. CDR3 coding DNA: TGTGCCAGCAGGCCTAACGGGGCCCTCGGCTATGGCTACACCTTC.

V is TRBV25-1 and J is TRBJ1-2; TRBD1 matches 8 bases. This CDR3 has 13 residues. The trim removed 6 bases at V and 8 bases at J, leaving 8 bases unmatched. Germline V gene lookup returns CDR1 MGHDK and CDR2 SYGVNS. The CDR3 loop is CASRSPGGYGYTF. CDR3 nucleotide sequence: TGTGCCAGCAGGAGCCCAGGGGGCTACGGCTACACCTTC.

The CDR3 DNA follows: TGTGCCAGCAGCGTAGAGAGACAGGGGGTAGAAGCTTTCTTT. The encoded protein is CASSVERQGVEAFF. V is TRBV9 and J is TRBJ1-1; 9 bases are shared with TRBD1. Germline assignment: CDR1 SGDLS and CDR2 YYNGEE. The J segment lost 8 bases and the V segment lost 0 bases, leaving 5 bases of the junction unmatched. The CDR3 contains 14 residues.

This chain links TRBV5-1 with TRBJ2-5; D gene ambiguous. V was pared by 0 bases and J by 3 bases, with 12 bases between. Germline values: CDR1 SGHRS, CDR2 YFSETQ. The CDR3 sequence is 15 residues long. CDR3 in DNA: TGCGCCAGCAGCTTGGCCGGTCACAACGAAGAGACCCAGTACTTC. Translation: CASSLAGHNEETQYF. Full variable domain (rest looked up from reference TRBV5-1 and TRBJ2-5): KAGVTQTPRYLIKTRGQQVTLSCSPISGHRSVSWYQQTPGQGLQFLFEYFSETQRNKGNFPGRFSGRQFSNSRSEMNVSTLELGDSALYLCASSLAGHNEETQYFGPGTRLLVL.

V is TRBV27 and J is TRBJ1-4; no firm D call. The CDR3 loop spans 16 amino acids. Germline V CDR1 and CDR2: MNHEY, SMNVEV (reference sequence). Trimming stripped 5 bases from V and 0 bases from J, with 13 bases between. The CDR3 is CASSPHYFATNEKLFF. Here the CDR3 DNA reads TGTGCCAGCAGTCCTCATTACTTTGCAACTAATGAAAAACTGTTTTTT.

This clone was detected only once. This chain links TRBV7-8 with TRBJ1-2; tentative D call: TRBD1 (5 bases). Germline V lookup: CDR1 SGHVS, CDR2 FQNEAQ. This CDR3 has 14 amino acids. The ends were cut back, 5 bases at V and 6 bases at J, with 16 bases in the middle. The chain's CDR3 is CASSPVEGYHGYTF. DNA for the CDR3: TGTGCCAGCAGCCCAGTCGAGGGGTATCATGGCTACACCTTC.

In DNA form, the CDR3 reads TGTGCCTCCAGTGAAATGACAAACACTGAAGCTTTCTTT. Its translation: CASSEMTNTEAFF. The gene calls are TRBV2 and TRBJ1-1; no clear D. Trimming took off 11 bases at V and 2 bases at J, with 15 bases between the two ends. This CDR3 contains 13 residues. CDR1 is SNHLY and CDR2 is FYNNEI in the germline V gene.

The chain joins TRBV11-2 to TRBJ2-7; D is undetermined. The CDR3 has 13 amino acids. Deletions cut 1 base from V and 3 bases from J, with 7 bases between. Germline V gene sequence: CDR1 SGHAT, CDR2 FQNNGV. The CDR3 protein is CASSLVRSYEQYF. Here the CDR3 DNA reads TGTGCCAGCAGCTTAGTGAGAAGCTACGAGCAGTACTTC.

This chain connects TRBV4-2 to TRBJ2-1, with D perhaps matching TRBD2 (7 bases). The CDR3 is made up of 14 amino acids. Germline CDR1 reads LGHNA; CDR2 reads YNFKEQ. Deletions cut 4 bases from V and 7 bases from J, with 14 bases between. The CDR3 sequence: CASSLLEGGNEQFF. The CDR3 region has the DNA TGTGCCAGCAGCCTCCTCGAGGGGGGGAATGAGCAGTTCTTC.

A note on this clone: Other nucleotide sequences in the sample specify the same CDR3. The chain recombines TRBV5-1 with TRBJ2-2; D is undetermined. The CDR3 contains 14 residues. Germline lookup yields CDR1 SGHRS and CDR2 YFSETQ. With 4 bases removed from V and 1 base from J, the gap between germline ends came to 8 bases. CDR3 DNA: TGCGCCAGCAGCCTAGGACGGAACACCGGGGAGCTGTTTTTT. Its protein is CASSLGRNTGELFF. Together with reference TRBV5-1 and TRBJ2-2, the CDR3 gives the full variable domain: KAGVTQTPRYLIKTRGQQVTLSCSPISGHRSVSWYQQTPGQGLQFLFEYFSETQRNKGNFPGRFSGRQFSNSRSEMNVSTLELGDSALYLCASSLGRNTGELFFGEGSRLTVL.